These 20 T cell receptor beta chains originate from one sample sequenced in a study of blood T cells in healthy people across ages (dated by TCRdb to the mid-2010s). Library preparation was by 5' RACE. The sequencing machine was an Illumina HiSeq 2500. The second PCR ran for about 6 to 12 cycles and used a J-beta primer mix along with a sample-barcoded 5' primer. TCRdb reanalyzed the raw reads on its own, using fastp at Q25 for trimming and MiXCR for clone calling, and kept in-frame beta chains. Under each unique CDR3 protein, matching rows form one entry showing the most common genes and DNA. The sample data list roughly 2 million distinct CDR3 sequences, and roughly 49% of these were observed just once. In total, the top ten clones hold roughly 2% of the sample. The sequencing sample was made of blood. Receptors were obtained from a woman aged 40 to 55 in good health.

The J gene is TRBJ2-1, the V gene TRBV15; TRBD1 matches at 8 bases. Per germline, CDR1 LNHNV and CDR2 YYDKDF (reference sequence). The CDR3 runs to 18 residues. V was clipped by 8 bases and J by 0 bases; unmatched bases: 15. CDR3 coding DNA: TGTGCCACCTCGCGGGCGGCAGGGGGCCCGAGCTCCTACAATGAGCAGTTCTTC. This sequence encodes CATSRAAGGPSSYNEQFF.

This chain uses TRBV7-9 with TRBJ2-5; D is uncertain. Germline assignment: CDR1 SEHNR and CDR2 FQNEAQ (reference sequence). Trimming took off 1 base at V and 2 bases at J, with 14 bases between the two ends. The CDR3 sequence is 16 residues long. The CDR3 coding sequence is TGTGCCAGCAGCTTAGTCATGGCGTTAGGTCAAGAGACCCAGTACTTC. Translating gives CASSLVMALGQETQYF.

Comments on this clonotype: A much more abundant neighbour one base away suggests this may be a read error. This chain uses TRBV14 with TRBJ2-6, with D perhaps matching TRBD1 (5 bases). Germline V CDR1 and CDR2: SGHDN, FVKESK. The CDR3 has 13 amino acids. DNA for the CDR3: TGTGCCAGCAGAAACTCTGGGGCCAACGTCCTGATTTTC. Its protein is CASRNSGANVLIF.

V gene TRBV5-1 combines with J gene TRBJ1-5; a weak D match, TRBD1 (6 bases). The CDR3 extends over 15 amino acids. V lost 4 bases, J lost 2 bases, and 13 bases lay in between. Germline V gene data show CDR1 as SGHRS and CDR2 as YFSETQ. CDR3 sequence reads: CASSTGLLGNQPQHF. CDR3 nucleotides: TGCGCCAGCAGCACAGGGCTGTTAGGCAATCAGCCCCAGCATTTT.

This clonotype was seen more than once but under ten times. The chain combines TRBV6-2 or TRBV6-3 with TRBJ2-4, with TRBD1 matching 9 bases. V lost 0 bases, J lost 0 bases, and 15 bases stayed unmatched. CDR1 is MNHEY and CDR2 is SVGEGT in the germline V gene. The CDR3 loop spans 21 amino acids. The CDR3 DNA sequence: TGTGCCAGCAGTTACTCCACAAGAGGACAGGGGTTAACCCTAGCCAAAAACATTCAGTACTTC. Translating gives CASSYSTRGQGLTLAKNIQYF.

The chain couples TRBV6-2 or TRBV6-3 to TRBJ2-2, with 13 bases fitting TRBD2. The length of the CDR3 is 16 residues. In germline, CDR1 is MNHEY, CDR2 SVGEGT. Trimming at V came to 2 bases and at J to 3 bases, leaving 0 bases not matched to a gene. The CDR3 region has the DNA TGTGCCAGCAGTTACGGGACTAGCGGGGACACCGGGGAGCTGTTTTTT. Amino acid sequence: CASSYGTSGDTGELFF.

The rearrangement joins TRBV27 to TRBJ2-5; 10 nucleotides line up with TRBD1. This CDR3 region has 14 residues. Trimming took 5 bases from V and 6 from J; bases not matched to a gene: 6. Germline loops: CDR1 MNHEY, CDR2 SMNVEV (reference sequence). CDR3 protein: CASSIPGQGKTQYF. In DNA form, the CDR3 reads TGTGCCAGCAGTATACCGGGACAGGGGAAGACCCAGTACTTC.

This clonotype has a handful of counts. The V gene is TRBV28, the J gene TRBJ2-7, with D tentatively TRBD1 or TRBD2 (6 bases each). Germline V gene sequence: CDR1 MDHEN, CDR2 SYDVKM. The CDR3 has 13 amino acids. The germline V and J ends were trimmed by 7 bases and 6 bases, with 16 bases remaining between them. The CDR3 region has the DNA TGTGCCAGCACCACGAGGGGGGTAGGCGAGCAGTACTTC. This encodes CASTTRGVGEQYF.

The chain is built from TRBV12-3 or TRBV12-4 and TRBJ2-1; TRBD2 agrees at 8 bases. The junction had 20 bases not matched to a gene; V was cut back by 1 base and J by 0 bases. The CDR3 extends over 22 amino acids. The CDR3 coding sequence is TGTGCCAGCAGTTTAGTCCGTGGAAGGACTAGCCCAAAGATGAGCTCCTACAATGAGCAGTTCTTC. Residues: CASSLVRGRTSPKMSSYNEQFF.

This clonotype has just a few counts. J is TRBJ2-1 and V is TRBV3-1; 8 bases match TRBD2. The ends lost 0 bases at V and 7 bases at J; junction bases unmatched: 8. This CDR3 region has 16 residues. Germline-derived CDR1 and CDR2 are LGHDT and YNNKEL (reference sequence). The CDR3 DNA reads TGTGCCAGCAGCCAAGAAAGACCGGGACTAGGGAATGAGCAGTTCTTC. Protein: CASSQERPGLGNEQFF.

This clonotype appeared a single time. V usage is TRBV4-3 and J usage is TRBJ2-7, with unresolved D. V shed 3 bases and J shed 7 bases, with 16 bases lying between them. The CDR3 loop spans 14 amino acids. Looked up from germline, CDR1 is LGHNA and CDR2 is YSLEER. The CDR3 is CASSHVSGRAEQYF. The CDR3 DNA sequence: TGCGCCAGCAGCCACGTTTCGGGTAGGGCAGAGCAGTACTTC.

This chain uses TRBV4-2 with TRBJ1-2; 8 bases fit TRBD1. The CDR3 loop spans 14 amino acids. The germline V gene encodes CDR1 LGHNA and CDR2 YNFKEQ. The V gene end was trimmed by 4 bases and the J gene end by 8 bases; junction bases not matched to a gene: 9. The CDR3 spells CASSPTGEDQGYTF. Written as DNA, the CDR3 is TGTGCCAGCAGCCCGACAGGGGAGGATCAGGGCTACACCTTC.

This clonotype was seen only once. CDR3 sequence reads: CASSQDDIREANTGELFF. The CDR3 DNA is TGCGCCAGCAGCCAAGACGACATCAGGGAAGCGAACACCGGGGAGCTGTTTTTT. V gene TRBV4-3 combines with J gene TRBJ2-2; a weak D match, TRBD1 (5 bases). Trimming cost V 0 bases and J 0 bases, with 14 bases left between them. The CDR3 totals 18 residues. Looked up from germline, CDR1 is LGHNA and CDR2 is YSLEER.

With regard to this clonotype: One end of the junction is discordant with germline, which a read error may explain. The CDR3 loop reads CVSSVKMSGGYTF. The CDR3 DNA sequence: TGTGTCAGCAGCGTCAAGATGAGCGGTGGCTACACCTTC. The V gene is TRBV6-6, the J gene TRBJ1-2; no clear D. The germline V gene has CDR1 MNHNY and CDR2 SVGAGI (reference sequence). The CDR3 sequence is 13 residues long.

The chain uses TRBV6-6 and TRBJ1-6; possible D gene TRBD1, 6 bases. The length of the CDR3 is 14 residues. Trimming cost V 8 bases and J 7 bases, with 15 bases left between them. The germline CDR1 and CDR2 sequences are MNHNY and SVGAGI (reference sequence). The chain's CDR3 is CASHPSGGNSPLHF. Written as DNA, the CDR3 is TGTGCCAGCCACCCATCCGGGGGCAATTCACCCCTCCACTTT.

CDR3: CASSLVGGPSNNEQFF. In nucleotides, the CDR3 is TGTGCCAGCAGCTTAGTAGGGGGGCCTTCGAACAATGAGCAGTTCTTC. The chain combines TRBV7-2 with TRBJ2-1; D may be TRBD1 or TRBD2 (6 bases each). The V gene's germline CDR1 is SGHTA and CDR2 FQGNSA. V was trimmed by 1 base and J by 5 bases, leaving 15 bases between them. The CDR3 contains 16 residues.

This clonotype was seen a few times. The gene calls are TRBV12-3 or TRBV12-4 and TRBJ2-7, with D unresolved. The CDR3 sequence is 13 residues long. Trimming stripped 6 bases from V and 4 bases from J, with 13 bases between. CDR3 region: CASSPSVAYEQYF. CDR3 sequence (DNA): TGTGCCAGCAGCCCGTCGGTAGCATACGAGCAGTACTTC.

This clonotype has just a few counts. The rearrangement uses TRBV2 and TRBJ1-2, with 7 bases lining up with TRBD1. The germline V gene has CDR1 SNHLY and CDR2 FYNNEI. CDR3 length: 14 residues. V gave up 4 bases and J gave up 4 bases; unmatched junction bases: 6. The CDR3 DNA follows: TGTGCCAGCAGTGGGACAGGCCCCTTCTATGGCTACACCTTC. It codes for CASSGTGPFYGYTF.

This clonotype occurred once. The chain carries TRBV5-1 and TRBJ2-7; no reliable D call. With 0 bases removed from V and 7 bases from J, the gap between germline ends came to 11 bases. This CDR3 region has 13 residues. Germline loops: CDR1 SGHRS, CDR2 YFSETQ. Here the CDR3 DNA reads TGCGCCAGCAGCTTGGGGAGCCTCAATGAGCAGTACTTC. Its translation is CASSLGSLNEQYF.

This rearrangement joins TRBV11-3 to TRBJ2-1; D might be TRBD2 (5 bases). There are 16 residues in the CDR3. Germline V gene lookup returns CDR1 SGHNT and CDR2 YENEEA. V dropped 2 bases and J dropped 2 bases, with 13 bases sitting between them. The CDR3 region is CASSLNPPGTYNEQFF. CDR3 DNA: TGTGCCAGCAGCTTAAATCCCCCGGGAACCTACAATGAGCAGTTCTTC.